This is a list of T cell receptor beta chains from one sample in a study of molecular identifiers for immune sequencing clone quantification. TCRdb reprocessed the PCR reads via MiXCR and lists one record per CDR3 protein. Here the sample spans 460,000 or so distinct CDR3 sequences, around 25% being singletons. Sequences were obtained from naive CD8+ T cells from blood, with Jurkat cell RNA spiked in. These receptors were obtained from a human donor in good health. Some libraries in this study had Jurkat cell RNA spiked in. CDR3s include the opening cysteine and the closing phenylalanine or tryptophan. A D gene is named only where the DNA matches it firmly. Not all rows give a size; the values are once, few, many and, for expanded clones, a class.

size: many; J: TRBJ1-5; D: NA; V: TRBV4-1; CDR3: CASSQDSSSNQPQHF; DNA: TGCGCCAGCAGCCAAGATAGTTCGAGCAATCAGCCCCAGCATTTT
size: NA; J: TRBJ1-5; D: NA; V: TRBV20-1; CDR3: CSARNHGQNTNQPQHF; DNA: TGCAGTGCTAGAAATCATGGGCAGAACACTAATCAGCCCCAGCATTTT
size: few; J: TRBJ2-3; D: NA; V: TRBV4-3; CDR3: CASSQQEGTDTQYF; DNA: TGCGCCAGCAGCCAACAGGAAGGCACAGATACGCAGTATTTT
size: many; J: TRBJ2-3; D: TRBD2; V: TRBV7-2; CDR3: CASSLGLAGGPYKDTQYF; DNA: TGTGCCAGCAGCTTGGGACTAGCGGGGGGGCCGTACAAAGATACGCAGTATTTT
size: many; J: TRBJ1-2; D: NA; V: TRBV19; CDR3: CASSIMTATYGYTF; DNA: TGTGCCAGTAGTATAATGACGGCCACTTATGGCTACACCTTC
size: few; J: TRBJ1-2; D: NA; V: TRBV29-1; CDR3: CSVDKNRETYGYTF; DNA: TGCAGCGTCGACAAAAACAGGGAGACTTATGGCTACACCTTC
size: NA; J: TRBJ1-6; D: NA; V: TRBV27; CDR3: CASNNGGPGSPLHF; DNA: TGTGCCAGCAACAACGGGGGGCCGGGGTCACCCCTCCACTTT
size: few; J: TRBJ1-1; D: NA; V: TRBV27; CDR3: CASLNGRNTEAFF; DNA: TGTGCCAGCCTTAATGGACGGAACACTGAAGCTTTCTTT
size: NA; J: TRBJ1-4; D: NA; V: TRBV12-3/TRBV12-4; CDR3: CASSAILGEGEKLFF; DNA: TGTGCCAGCAGTGCTATCCTTGGTGAGGGTGAAAAACTGTTTTTT
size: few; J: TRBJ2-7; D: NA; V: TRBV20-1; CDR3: CSARDQDGFTYEQYF; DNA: TGCAGTGCTAGAGATCAAGACGGCTTTACCTACGAGCAGTACTTC
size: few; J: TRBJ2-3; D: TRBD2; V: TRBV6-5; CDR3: CASSFSLAERGTDTQYF; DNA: TGTGCCAGCAGTTTCAGCCTAGCGGAGAGAGGGACAGATACGCAGTATTTT
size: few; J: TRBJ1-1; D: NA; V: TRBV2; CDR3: CASSGDDRYYTEAFF; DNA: TGTGCCAGCAGTGGGGATGACAGGTACTACACTGAAGCTTTCTTT
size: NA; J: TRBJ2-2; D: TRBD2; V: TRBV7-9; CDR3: CASSLGPAGASGGGELFF; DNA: TGTGCCAGCAGCTTAGGGCCAGCGGGAGCTTCTGGCGGCGGGGAGCTGTTTTTT
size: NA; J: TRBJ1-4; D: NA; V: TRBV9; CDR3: CASSVGTAGYAANGKLFF; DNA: TGTGCCAGCAGCGTAGGAACTGCGGGATATGCAGCTAATGGAAAACTGTTTTTT
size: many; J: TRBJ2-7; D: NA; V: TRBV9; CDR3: CASSVQGFDEQYF; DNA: TGTGCCAGCAGCGTCCAGGGCTTCGACGAGCAGTACTTC
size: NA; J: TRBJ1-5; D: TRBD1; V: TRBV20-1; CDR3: CSASDRGSPQHF; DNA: TGCAGTGCCTCGGACAGGGGGAGTCCCCAGCATTTT
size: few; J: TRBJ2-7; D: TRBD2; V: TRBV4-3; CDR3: CASSQDVLSGGSYEQYF; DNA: TGCGCCAGCAGCCAAGATGTCCTAAGCGGGGGTTCCTACGAGCAGTACTTC
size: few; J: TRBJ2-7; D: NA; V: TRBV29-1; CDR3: CSVELIADEQYF; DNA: TGCAGCGTTGAATTGATTGCTGACGAGCAGTACTTC
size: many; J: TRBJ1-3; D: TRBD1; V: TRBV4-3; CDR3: CASSHGTASGNTIYF; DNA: TGCGCCAGCAGCCACGGGACAGCCTCTGGAAACACCATATATTTT
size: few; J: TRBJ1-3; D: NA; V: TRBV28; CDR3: CASTLAGEENTIYF; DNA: TGTGCCAGCACCCTGGCGGGGGAGGAAAACACCATATATTTT
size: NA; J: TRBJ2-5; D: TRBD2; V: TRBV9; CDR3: CASSSGRMQETQYF; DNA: TGTGCCAGCAGCTCCGGGAGGATGCAAGAGACCCAGTACTTC
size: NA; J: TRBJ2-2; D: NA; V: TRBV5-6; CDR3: CASSLGATTGELFF; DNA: TGTGCCAGCAGCTTGGGGGCAACGACCGGGGAGCTGTTTTTT
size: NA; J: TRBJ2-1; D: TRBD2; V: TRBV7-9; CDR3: CASSLERDYDNEQFF; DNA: TGTGCCAGCAGCTTAGAGAGGGACTACGACAATGAGCAGTTCTTC
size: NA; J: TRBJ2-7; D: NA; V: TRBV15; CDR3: CATSSLGGYEQYF; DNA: TGTGCCACCAGCTCCCTCGGGGGATACGAGCAGTACTTC
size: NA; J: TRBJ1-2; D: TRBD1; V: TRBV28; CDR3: CASRHRSGTGGDNYGYTF; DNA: TGTGCCAGCAGACACAGAAGCGGGACAGGGGGCGACAACTATGGCTACACCTTC
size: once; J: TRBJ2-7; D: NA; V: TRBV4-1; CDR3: CARRPGRPSYEQSF; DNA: TGCGCCCGCCGCCCGGGCCGGCCCTCCTACGAGCAGTCCTTC
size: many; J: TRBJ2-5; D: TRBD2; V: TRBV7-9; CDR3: CASSSISGSQQETQYF; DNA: TGTGCCAGCAGCTCGATAAGCGGGAGCCAGCAAGAGACCCAGTACTTC
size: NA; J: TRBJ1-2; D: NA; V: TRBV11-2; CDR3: CASSLLGQGSDYGYTF; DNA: TGTGCCAGCAGCTTATTGGGCCAGGGAAGTGACTATGGCTACACCTTC
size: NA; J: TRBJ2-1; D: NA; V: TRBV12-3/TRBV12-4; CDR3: CASSYGFGEKFF; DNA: TGTGCCAGCAGTTATGGGTTCGGGGAGAAGTTCTTC